Below are 27 T cell receptor beta chains sequenced from a single sample in a study of blood T cell repertoires in COVID-19. The assay was immunoSEQ multiplex PCR, and TCRdb's table has in-frame clones only and misses some. Of fewer than 200,000 clones in the sample, approximately 82% were seen once. Sequenced: PBMCs or T cells enriched from blood (not recorded which). The receptor source for this set is a woman in her forties or fifties who had recovered from COVID-19.

The chain couples TRBV9 to TRBJ2-1, with 10 bases identical to TRBD2. The CDR3 runs 16 residues. Germline V gene sequence: CDR1 SGDLS, CDR2 YYNGEE. V trimming: 0 bases; J trimming: 7 bases; junction bases outside the gene matches: 7. CDR3 amino acids: CASSVDPSGSGNEQFF. CDR3 bases: TGTGCCAGCAGCGTAGACCCTAGCGGGAGTGGGAATGAGCAGTTCTTC.

The chain links TRBV27 to TRBJ1-4, with D perhaps TRBD1 (5 bases). The CDR3 contains 16 residues. Between the trimmed V and J ends, which lost 3 bases and 4 bases, there was a span of 15 bases. Per germline, CDR1 MNHEY and CDR2 SMNVEV (reference sequence). Written as DNA, the CDR3 is TGTGCCAGCAGTTTTTACGGGGGGAGGGGTAATGAAAAACTGTTTTTT. Its translation: CASSFYGGRGNEKLFF.

This clone occurred a few times. The genes are TRBV6-5 and TRBJ1-6; perhaps TRBD1 as D (6 bases). The CDR3 is 12 amino acids. Trimming pared 6 bases from V and 10 bases from J, leaving 10 bases between. Germline values: CDR1 MNHEY, CDR2 SVGAGI. This CDR3 reads CASRDRGSPLHF. The DNA for the CDR3 is TGTGCCAGCAGGGACAGAGGCTCACCCCTCCACTTT.

The chain employs TRBV28 and TRBJ2-7, with a possible D match to TRBD2 (5 bases). Looked up from germline, CDR1 is MDHEN and CDR2 is SYDVKM. This CDR3 spans 15 amino acids. Trimming cost V 3 bases and J 0 bases, with 12 bases left between them. The CDR3 spells CASSFGGASSYEQYF. The CDR3 DNA is TGTGCCAGCAGTTTTGGAGGCGCCAGCTCCTACGAGCAGTACTTC.

The rearrangement uses TRBV5-4 and TRBJ2-7; perhaps TRBD2 as D (5 bases). The CDR3 consists of 14 residues. V was clipped by 3 bases and J by 0 bases, with 10 bases between them. Germline loops: CDR1 SGHNT, CDR2 YYREEE (reference sequence). The DNA for the CDR3 is TGTGCCAGCAGCTCCCGTAGCGACTCCTACGAGCAGTACTTC. This sequence encodes CASSSRSDSYEQYF.

The rearrangement links TRBV28 to TRBJ1-5; TRBD1 matches at 12 bases. Germline assignment: CDR1 MDHEN and CDR2 SYDVKM. The CDR3 runs to 14 residues. V was clipped by 6 bases and J by 6 bases; unmatched bases: 3. For the CDR3, the DNA is TGTGCCAGCAGAGGGACAGGGGGCGGTCAGCCCCAGCATTTT. Protein sequence: CASRGTGGGQPQHF.

This chain connects TRBV14 to TRBJ2-4, with 7 bases aligning to TRBD1. From germline, CDR1 is SGHDN and CDR2 FVKESK. V dropped 4 bases and J dropped 5; count of bases not matched to a gene: 5. The CDR3 has 14 amino acids. CDR3 DNA: TGTGCCAGCAGCCTACAGGGGCTTGAAAACATTCAGTACTTC. Protein sequence: CASSLQGLENIQYF.

The V call is TRBV27, the J call TRBJ2-2; 10 bases match TRBD2. V shed 5 bases and J 3 bases; nucleotides not matched to a gene: 15. Germline CDR1 reads MNHEY; CDR2 reads SMNVEV (reference sequence). The CDR3 runs 19 residues. The CDR3 nucleotides read TGTGCCAGCAGTATACCGCCTCTTTTAGCGGGAGGTCACACCGGGGAGCTGTTTTTT. This sequence encodes CASSIPPLLAGGHTGELFF.

The genes are TRBV11-3 and TRBJ2-1; D might be TRBD2 (6 bases). Germline CDR1 reads SGHNT; CDR2 reads YENEEA. The CDR3 spans 15 residues. Trimming cost V 1 base and J 9 bases, with 16 bases left between them. CDR3: CASSLGDSGVSEQFF. CDR3 DNA sequence: TGTGCCAGCAGCTTAGGGGACTCGGGAGTGAGTGAGCAGTTCTTC.

This clone was seen just once. In DNA form, the CDR3 reads TGTGCCAGCAGCTTGGGACAGGCTAAGGAGACCCAGTACTTC. It is translated as CASSLGQAKETQYF. The J gene is TRBJ2-5, the V gene TRBV5-5; tentative D call: TRBD1 (6 bases). The CDR3 consists of 14 residues. Germline loops: CDR1 SGHKS, CDR2 YYEKEE (reference sequence). V dropped 0 bases and J dropped 5 bases, with 11 bases sitting between them. The full variable domain, rest sourced from reference TRBV5-5 and TRBJ2-5, is DAGVTQSPTHLIKTRGQQVTLRCSPISGHKSVSWYQQVLGQGPQFIFQYYEKEERGRGNFPDRFSARQFPNYSSELNVNALLLGDSALYLCASSLGQAKETQYFGPGTRLLVL.

In its sample, this clone was seen a few times. V usage is TRBV27 and J usage is TRBJ2-1, with TRBD1 matching over 8 bases. Trimming took 5 bases from V and 10 from J; bases not matched to a gene: 7. Germline-derived CDR1 and CDR2 are MNHEY and SMNVEV (reference sequence). This CDR3 is 13 amino acids long. The CDR3: CASSTWDRPEQFF. CDR3 coding DNA: TGTGCCAGCAGTACATGGGACAGGCCAGAGCAGTTCTTC.

There are a few counts of this clone. The V call is TRBV4-2, the J call TRBJ2-3, with D uncertain. The CDR3 spans 16 residues. The germline V and J ends were trimmed by 5 bases and 0 bases, with 15 bases remaining between them. CDR1 and CDR2 (germline): LGHNA, YNFKEQ. The CDR3 sequence: CASSSRGGRSTDTQYF. The CDR3 DNA follows: TGTGCCAGCAGCTCCCGCGGTGGCCGGAGCACAGATACGCAGTATTTT.

This clone turned up a few times. The genes are TRBV30 and TRBJ1-1, with 8 positions matching TRBD1. Germline V gene sequence: CDR1 GTSNPN, CDR2 SVGIG (reference sequence). Trimming cost V 8 bases and J 4 bases; bases outside gene matches: 9. This CDR3 spans 13 amino acids. The CDR3 here is CAHDRGWGTEAFF. The CDR3 DNA follows: TGTGCCCACGACAGGGGTTGGGGCACTGAAGCTTTCTTT. Drawing the rest from reference TRBV30 and TRBJ1-1, the complete variable domain is SQTIHQWPATLVQPVGSPLSLECTVEGTSNPNLYWYRQAAGRGLQLLFYSVGIGQISSEVPQNLSASRPQDRQFILSSKKLLLSDSGFYLCAHDRGWGTEAFFGQGTRLTVV.

The rearrangement uses TRBV5-1 and TRBJ1-5; possibly TRBD1 for D (5 bases). The germline V and J ends were trimmed by 0 bases and 3 bases, with 10 bases remaining between them. This CDR3 contains 15 residues. Germline loops: CDR1 SGHRS, CDR2 YFSETQ. Here the CDR3 reads CASSLEGVDNQPQHF. CDR3 bases: TGCGCCAGCAGCTTGGAAGGGGTAGACAATCAGCCCCAGCATTTT.

The chain has TRBV5-1 and TRBJ2-7; 8 nucleotides match TRBD2. Trimming removed 3 bases from V and 3 bases from J; junction bases left unmatched: 5. The germline gives CDR1 SGHRS, CDR2 YFSETQ. CDR3 size: 14 residues. For the CDR3, the DNA is TGCGCCAGCAGCTATGGGGCGGGAGGCTACGAGCAGTACTTC. This translates into CASSYGAGGYEQYF.

The chain links TRBV3-1 (or the pseudogene TRBV3-2) to TRBJ2-7, with 12 bases matching TRBD2. Germline V gene data show CDR1 as LGHDT and CDR2 as YNNKEL (reference sequence). The CDR3 consists of 15 residues. Losses at the gene ends were 4 bases for V and 6 bases for J; bases not matched to a gene: 7. CDR3 region: CASSLSSGRAVEQYF. CDR3 bases: TGTGCCAGCAGCCTATCTAGCGGGAGGGCCGTCGAGCAGTACTTC.

This chain joins TRBV27 and TRBJ2-2; a weak D match, TRBD2 (5 bases). The germline V gene encodes CDR1 MNHEY and CDR2 SMNVEV (reference sequence). The CDR3 extends over 16 amino acids. V was pared by 1 base and J by 0 bases, with 9 bases between. The CDR3 coding sequence is TGTGCCAGCAGTTTATTTGCGGGCGCGAACACCGGGGAGCTGTTTTTT. This gives the protein CASSLFAGANTGELFF.

The rearrangement links TRBV13 to TRBJ1-1; D remains unclear. The CDR3 is made up of 14 amino acids. Germline V gene sequence: CDR1 PRHDT, CDR2 FYEKMQ (reference sequence). Trimming stripped 5 bases from V and 1 base from J, with 11 bases between. CDR3 bases: TGTGCCAGCAGCCATCCTACAGAGAACACTGAAGCTTTCTTT. It translates to CASSHPTENTEAFF. Filled out from reference TRBV13 and TRBJ1-1, the complete variable domain reads AAGVIQSPRHLIKEKRETATLKCYPIPRHDTVYWYQQGPGQDPQFLISFYEKMQSDKGSIPDRFSAQQFSDYHSELNMSSLELGDSALYFCASSHPTENTEAFFGQGTRLTVV.

V usage is TRBV28 and J usage is TRBJ1-5, with 9 nucleotides matching TRBD1. CDR1 and CDR2 (germline): MDHEN, SYDVKM. This CDR3 spans 16 amino acids. V shed 3 bases and J 7 bases; nucleotides not matched to a gene: 10. The CDR3 sequence is CASSFAGTGKGQPQHF. The CDR3, as DNA: TGTGCCAGCAGTTTCGCCGGGACAGGGAAGGGACAGCCCCAGCATTTT.

The V and J genes are TRBV6-5 and TRBJ1-6; perhaps TRBD1 as D (5 bases). Germline lookup yields CDR1 MNHEY and CDR2 SVGAGI. V dropped 7 bases and J dropped 11 bases, with 15 bases sitting between them. CDR3 length: 13 amino acids. CDR3 sequence: CASTQTAQTPLHF. CDR3 in DNA: TGTGCCAGCACCCAGACAGCACAAACACCCCTCCACTTT.

V is TRBV7-3 and J is TRBJ2-5, with D perhaps TRBD1 (7 bases). The CDR3 covers 14 residues. Trimming stripped 3 bases from V and 5 bases from J, with 13 bases between. Germline V lookup: CDR1 SGHTA, CDR2 FQGTGA. CDR3 protein: CASSFSQGGETQYF. The CDR3 bases are TGTGCCAGCAGCTTTTCGCAGGGGGGCGAGACCCAGTACTTC.

This clone has only one observation. This rearrangement joins TRBV27 to TRBJ1-5; 7 bases map to TRBD1. The CDR3 runs 15 residues. V trimming: 5 bases; J trimming: 2 bases; junction bases outside the gene matches: 6. Germline V gene data show CDR1 as MNHEY and CDR2 as SMNVEV (reference sequence). DNA for the CDR3: TGTGCCAGCAGTGCCTCGGGACAGCGCAATCAGCCCCAGCATTTT. Protein: CASSASGQRNQPQHF.

This clone has only a few counts. The chain links TRBV19 to TRBJ2-7; 7 bases map to TRBD1. CDR1 LNHDA and CDR2 SQIVND come from the germline V gene (reference sequence). Losses at the gene ends were 3 bases for V and 2 bases for J; bases not matched to a gene: 4. CDR3 length equals 14 residues. CDR3: CASSIRDSTYEQYF. The CDR3 nucleotides are TGTGCCAGTAGTATCCGGGACAGTACCTACGAGCAGTACTTC.

This chain uses TRBV4-1 with TRBJ2-1, with 13 bases identical to TRBD2. The CDR3 runs to 17 residues. CDR1 and CDR2 (germline): MGHRA, YSYEKL. Trimming cost V 1 base and J 9 bases; bases outside gene matches: 9. CDR3 sequence: CASSQALGLAGEVEQFF. CDR3 in DNA: TGCGCCAGCAGCCAAGCCTTAGGACTAGCGGGAGAGGTTGAGCAGTTCTTC.

This chain connects TRBV21-1 to TRBJ2-7; TRBD2 is the table's D call and was not checked against the DNA. TRBV21-1 is a pseudogene segment. The CDR3 is 18 residues long. The DNA of the CDR3 is TGTGCCAGCAGCAACCCTAGCGGGAGCCTGCCGTGTTACTCCGAGCAGTACTTC. Encoded protein: CASSNPSGSLPCYSEQYF.

The V and J genes are TRBV6-5 and TRBJ2-7; the D is unclear. The CDR3 consists of 13 residues. V was cut by 5 bases and J by 4 bases, with 12 bases left in between. CDR1 and CDR2 from the germline V gene are MNHEY and SVGAGI. Written as DNA, the CDR3 is TGTGCCAGCAGTAGCGCTGAGAAATACGAGCAGTACTTC. It is translated as CASSSAEKYEQYF.

V is TRBV7-9 and J is TRBJ1-2; a possible D gene is TRBD1 (5 bases). The CDR3 is 13 residues long. Trimming stripped 5 bases from V and 4 bases from J, with 11 bases between. From germline, CDR1 is SEHNR and CDR2 FQNEAQ (reference sequence). The CDR3 here is CASSLPQVYGYTF. The DNA for the CDR3 is TGTGCCAGCAGCCTACCACAGGTCTATGGCTACACCTTC. Drawing the rest from reference TRBV7-9 and TRBJ1-2, the complete variable domain is DTGVSQNPRHKITKRGQNVTFRCDPISEHNRLYWYRQTLGQGPEFLTYFQNEAQLEKSRLLSDRFSAERPKGSFSTLEIQRTEQGDSAMYLCASSLPQVYGYTFGSGTRLTVV.